This T cell receptor beta chain was sequenced during a study of tumor-infiltrating lymphocytes in glioblastoma multiforme. Whole-study findings and limits: T cells were not sorted into functional subsets. Unequal TCR RNA per T cell might skew measured clone sizes. The TCR and somatic mutation analysis included just one glioblastoma patient.

TCR beta libraries were built from RNA through three nested multiplex PCR rounds using modified ARM-PCR. A C-beta primer primed TCRB cDNA from 0.4 to 0.6 ug RNA. One entry per CDR3 protein, called by TCRdb with MiXCR from the multiplex PCR reads. Among 15,000 to 20,000 distinct CDR3 sequences listed, roughly 64% were seen once. Germline V gene lookup returns CDR1 SGHAT and CDR2 FQNNGV. The CDR3 length is 15 residues. Worth noting for this clonotype: Its target is not known. At one of its ends the junction is not consistent with the germline gene, which may arise from a read error.

The material sequenced was peripheral blood. This clonotype originated in a male donor with glioblastoma. The chain joins TRBV11-2 to TRBJ1-2, with D tentatively TRBD1 (6 bases). CDR3 bases: TGTGACAGCAGCTTAGGATCAGGGGAATACTATGGCTACACCTTC. Translated: CDSSLGSGEYYGYTF. Full variable domain (outside the CDR3, taken from reference TRBV11-2 and TRBJ1-2): EAGVAQSPRYKIIEKRQSVAFWCNPISGHATLYWYQQILGQGPKLLIQFQNNGVVDDSQLPKDRFSAERLKGVDSTLKIQPAKLEDSAVYLCDSSLGSGEYYGYTFGSGTRLTVV.